This T cell receptor (beta chain) emerged from a study of CD8+ T cells in alopecia areata. Findings and caveats of the study: While patients received tofacitinib, many expanded lesional clones remained present in scalp and blood. Tofacitinib significantly decreased scalp clonality and expanded CD8+ clones among top 100. In lesional scalp, particularly from alopecia totalis/universalis, clonality was higher than in normal scalp.

The CDR3 spans 15 residues. Germline CDR1 is GTSNPN and CDR2 is SVGIG (reference sequence). To note about this clone: The antigen is undetermined.

Reverse transcription of extracted RNA yielded cDNA, which provided the sequencing template. Only in-frame clones appear in the TCRdb table, and some are missing; sequencing was by immunoSEQ multiplex PCR. The sample has under 130,000 clones, 65% to 90% seen once; the top ten hold 11%. Specified treatment: oral pan-JAK inhibitor, 5-10 mg twice daily. This chain uses TRBV30 with TRBJ2-5; 7 nucleotides agree with TRBD2. Gene TRBJ2-7 matches the end of the DNA better, so the J call may be wrong. This sequence originates from a human donor with alopecia areata. The starting material was CD8+ T cells sorted from blood, obtained around week 30, from a patient treated with tofacitinib. The CDR3, as DNA: TGTGCCTGGAGTGTACTTGGGGGGGGTTCCTACGAGCAGTACTTC. It is translated as CAWSVLGGGSYEQYF.